The 31 T cell receptor beta chains listed next were all sequenced from one sample in a study of CD8 T cells in Susac syndrome. RNA amounts of roughly 0.45 to 1 ug underwent reverse transcription with random hexamers. From the immunoSEQ multiplex PCR reads, TCRdb called clonotypes with MiXCR, one entry per CDR3 protein. The sample includes 150,000 to 200,000 distinct CDR3 sequences, roughly nine tenths of them seen just once. The sequenced sample was CD4+ T cells from PBMCs. The receptors were sampled from a human donor with Susac syndrome.

In this sample, this clonotype turned up once. The rearrangement links TRBV20-1 to TRBJ1-5, with no clear D. The CDR3 is made up of 15 amino acids. The V end lost 0 bases, the J end lost 5 bases, and 14 bases lay between the germline ends. Germline V gene data show CDR1 as DFQATT and CDR2 as SNEGSKA (reference sequence). CDR3 sequence: CSARDGFFSDQPQHF. CDR3 DNA sequence: TGCAGTGCTAGAGATGGATTTTTTTCGGATCAGCCCCAGCATTTT.

The chain couples TRBV11-2 to TRBJ2-5; D is perhaps TRBD1 (6 bases). The V gene's germline CDR1 is SGHAT and CDR2 FQNNGV. This CDR3 spans 14 amino acids. The ends were cut back, 5 bases at V and 2 bases at J, with 12 bases in the middle. The DNA for the CDR3 is TGTGCCAGCAGCACCGGACAGTCGCAAGAGACCCAGTACTTC. As protein: CASSTGQSQETQYF. The full variable domain, in which reference TRBV11-2 and TRBJ2-5 provide the parts outside the CDR3, is EAGVAQSPRYKIIEKRQSVAFWCNPISGHATLYWYQQILGQGPKLLIQFQNNGVVDDSQLPKDRFSAERLKGVDSTLKIQPAKLEDSAVYLCASSTGQSQETQYFGPGTRLLVL.

This rearrangement joins TRBV4-1 to TRBJ2-1, with a tentative D call TRBD2 (5 bases). Germline CDR1 MGHRA, CDR2 YSYEKL. The CDR3 runs to 14 residues. V was trimmed by 4 bases and J by 6 bases, leaving 13 bases between them. This CDR3 reads CASSLPTRRNEQFF. CDR3 sequence (DNA): TGCGCCAGCAGCCTGCCTACTAGACGCAATGAGCAGTTCTTC.

J is TRBJ1-2 and V is TRBV5-5; D unclear. The germline V gene encodes CDR1 SGHKS and CDR2 YYEKEE (reference sequence). This CDR3 comprises 16 residues. The V end was cut by 1 base, the J end by 7 bases, with 20 bases between. In DNA, the CDR3 is TGTGCCAGCAGCTTGTCGAGAGGAAGCACGAGGTCTGGCTACACCTTC. Its translation is CASSLSRGSTRSGYTF. Looking up the rest from reference TRBV5-5 and TRBJ1-2 gives the full variable domain: DAGVTQSPTHLIKTRGQQVTLRCSPISGHKSVSWYQQVLGQGPQFIFQYYEKEERGRGNFPDRFSARQFPNYSSELNVNALLLGDSALYLCASSLSRGSTRSGYTFGSGTRLTVV.

The chain is built from TRBV4-1 and TRBJ2-7, with D perhaps TRBD2 (6 bases). Germline CDR1 is MGHRA and CDR2 is YSYEKL. There are 16 residues in the CDR3. Trimming cost V 4 bases and J 0 bases, with 16 bases left between them. Written as DNA, the CDR3 is TGCGCCAGCAGCCGCGAAGAGCGGGCCCACTCCTACGAGCAGTACTTC. It codes for CASSREERAHSYEQYF.

CDR3: CASSVAPRTDTQYF. The CDR3 DNA reads as TGTGCCAGCAGCGTAGCCCCAAGAACAGATACGCAGTATTTT. The chain employs TRBV9 and TRBJ2-3; no clear D gene. Trimming left V 0 bases short and J 3 bases short, with 8 bases between. This CDR3 region has 14 residues. Per germline, CDR1 SGDLS and CDR2 YYNGEE.

This clonotype was observed once. J is TRBJ2-1 and V is TRBV18; no reliable D call. Germline CDR1 and CDR2: KGHSH and LQKENI. The CDR3 spans 13 residues. V lost 1 base to trimming and J lost 7 bases, with 8 bases between them. The CDR3 DNA sequence: TGTGCCAGCTCACCACAGGCTGAAAATGAGCAGTTCTTC. Its translation is CASSPQAENEQFF.

This sequence joins TRBV25-1 and TRBJ1-1; 7 bases match TRBD1. Germline CDR1 and CDR2: MGHDK and SYGVNS. The CDR3 length is 12 residues. The ends lost 3 bases at V and 14 bases at J; junction bases unmatched: 9. The CDR3 protein is CASSDTAGQPFF. The CDR3 DNA is TGTGCCAGCAGTGATACTGCGGGACAGCCGTTCTTT.

V gene TRBV11-1 combines with J gene TRBJ1-4; 7 bases line up with TRBD1. Germline lookup yields CDR1 SGHAT and CDR2 FQDESV (reference sequence). The trim removed 5 bases at V and 6 bases at J, leaving 12 bases unmatched. This CDR3 is 16 amino acids long. CDR3 loop: CASSPRQGREDEKLFF. In nucleotides, the CDR3 is TGTGCCAGCAGCCCTCGACAGGGCCGGGAGGATGAAAAACTGTTTTTT.

The chain recombines TRBV19 with TRBJ2-5, with D maybe TRBD1 (6 bases). The V end was cut by 5 bases, the J end by 5 bases, with 12 bases between. This CDR3 contains 13 residues. Germline CDR1 is LNHDA and CDR2 is SQIVND (reference sequence). The CDR3 DNA sequence: TGTGCCAGTAGTCCACAGGGCGGGGAGACCCAGTACTTC. Translating gives CASSPQGGETQYF.

The rearrangement uses TRBV9 and TRBJ2-2; 7 nucleotides line up with TRBD1. The germline gives CDR1 SGDLS, CDR2 YYNGEE. After removal of 3 bases from V and 4 bases from J, the junction contained 15 bases not matched to a gene. This CDR3 spans 18 amino acids. The CDR3 region is CASSGPARQGRGTGELFF. Here the CDR3 DNA reads TGTGCCAGCAGCGGACCCGCTCGACAGGGTCGGGGCACCGGGGAGCTGTTTTTT.

The V call is TRBV3-1, the J call TRBJ1-1; D is undetermined. This CDR3 comprises 14 residues. Deletions cut 4 bases from V and 5 bases from J, with 14 bases between. Per the germline V gene, CDR1 is LGHDT and CDR2 is YNNKEL (reference sequence). CDR3 region: CASSLWTRGTEAFF. The CDR3 bases are TGTGCCAGCAGCCTATGGACCAGAGGAACTGAAGCTTTCTTT.

The V call is TRBV3-1, the J call TRBJ1-4, with D possibly matching TRBD1 (5 bases). Germline-derived CDR1 and CDR2 are LGHDT and YNNKEL (reference sequence). The ends were cut back, 2 bases at V and 1 base at J, with 14 bases in the middle. This CDR3 contains 17 residues. The CDR3 loop reads CASSQPGRRLTNEKLFF. The CDR3, as DNA: TGTGCCAGCAGCCAACCAGGGCGGAGATTAACTAATGAAAAACTGTTTTTT.

The chain combines TRBV7-3 with TRBJ2-3; 9 bases map to TRBD2. CDR1 and CDR2 from the germline V gene are SGHTA and FQGTGA. Trimming cost V 3 bases and J 1 base; bases outside gene matches: 2. This CDR3 is built from 15 residues. In DNA, the CDR3 is TGTGCCAGCAGCTTGACTAGCGGACGCACAGATACGCAGTATTTT. Its translation is CASSLTSGRTDTQYF.

The J gene is TRBJ2-1, the V gene TRBV6-1; 11 bases line up with TRBD2. Germline V gene data show CDR1 as MNHNS and CDR2 as SASEGT. This CDR3 spans 15 amino acids. V was clipped by 3 bases and J by 4 bases; unmatched bases: 2. The DNA for the CDR3 is TGTGCCAGCAGTGAGACTAGCGGGATATACAATGAGCAGTTCTTC. It yields the protein CASSETSGIYNEQFF.

The chain carries TRBV12-3 or TRBV12-4 and TRBJ2-6; 14 bases align to TRBD2. The CDR3 totals 18 residues. V shed 7 bases, J shed 2 bases, and the junction held 7 bases outside the gene matches. Here the CDR3 DNA reads TGTGCCAGCACTCGACTAGCGGGGGGGCTAACTGGGGCCAACGTCCTGACTTTC. It codes for CASTRLAGGLTGANVLTF.

The rearrangement uses TRBV12-3 or TRBV12-4 and TRBJ2-7; TRBD1 is a possible D gene (6 bases). The CDR3 consists of 13 residues. Trimming took 1 base from V and 3 from J, leaving 7 bases between them. The CDR3 region is CASSLGQDYEQYF. In DNA form, the CDR3 reads TGTGCCAGCAGTTTAGGACAGGACTACGAGCAGTACTTC.

V usage is TRBV9 and J usage is TRBJ2-6, with D uncertain. The V gene's germline CDR1 is SGDLS and CDR2 YYNGEE. Trimming pared 4 bases from V and 0 bases from J, leaving 8 bases between. This CDR3 region has 15 residues. CDR3 in DNA: TGTGCCAGCAGCCCCATCCACTCTGGGGCCAACGTCCTGACTTTC. This gives the protein CASSPIHSGANVLTF.

The CDR3 here is CASSPGGQIYEQYF. Here the CDR3 DNA reads TGTGCCAGCTCTCCGGGAGGGCAGATCTACGAGCAGTACTTC. This sequence joins TRBV7-8 and TRBJ2-7, with TRBD2 matching over 8 bases. The CDR3 sequence is 14 residues long. Germline loops: CDR1 SGHVS, CDR2 FQNEAQ. Trimming at V came to 8 bases and at J to 3 bases, leaving 9 bases not matched to a gene.

This clonotype appeared a single time. The J gene is TRBJ2-1, the V gene TRBV7-9, with 10 bases aligning to TRBD2. The germline V gene encodes CDR1 SEHNR and CDR2 FQNEAQ (reference sequence). This CDR3 comprises 15 residues. The trim removed 2 bases at V and 10 bases at J, leaving 8 bases unmatched. This CDR3 is CASSLYSGREGEQFF. CDR3 bases: TGTGCCAGCAGCTTATACAGCGGGAGGGAGGGCGAGCAGTTCTTC.

The rearrangement uses TRBV28 and TRBJ1-5, with D possibly TRBD1 on 6 matching bases. V was pared by 6 bases and J by 6 bases, with 15 bases between. The CDR3 extends over 14 amino acids. CDR1 and CDR2 (germline): MDHEN, SYDVKM. CDR3 sequence (DNA): TGTGCCAGCAGGAATACAGGGATGAGTCAGCCCCAGCATTTT. It yields the protein CASRNTGMSQPQHF.

The chain recombines TRBV6-5 with TRBJ1-2; 9 bases are a match to TRBD1. The CDR3 spans 15 residues. CDR1 and CDR2 from the germline V gene are MNHEY and SVGAGI. V was pared by 6 bases and J by 2 bases, with 7 bases of the junction left unmatched. Written as DNA, the CDR3 is TGTGCCAGCAGCCGGGACAGGGAATTGAACTATGGCTACACCTTC. Protein sequence: CASSRDRELNYGYTF.

The rearrangement links TRBV5-4 to TRBJ2-4; the D is unclear. V was clipped by 1 base and J by 7 bases, with 12 bases between them. The germline gives CDR1 SGHNT, CDR2 YYREEE (reference sequence). This CDR3 has 14 residues. CDR3 loop: CASSLFSTANIQYF. The DNA for the CDR3 is TGTGCCAGCAGCTTGTTCTCTACGGCGAACATTCAGTACTTC.

The chain uses TRBV6-1 and TRBJ2-5; 7 nucleotides align to TRBD1. Germline CDR1 MNHNS, CDR2 SASEGT. The CDR3 is made up of 14 amino acids. Trimming took 5 bases from V and 7 from J; bases not matched to a gene: 10. CDR3 sequence (DNA): TGTGCCAGCAGTACCGGACAGGATCGAGGGACCCAGTACTTC. Translated, it gives CASSTGQDRGTQYF.

This clonotype appeared a few times. This chain links TRBV5-5 with TRBJ1-1; D is ambiguous. CDR3 size: 14 residues. V was clipped by 0 bases and J by 0 bases, with 6 bases between them. Germline V gene data show CDR1 as SGHKS and CDR2 as YYEKEE (reference sequence). The CDR3 coding sequence is TGTGCCAGCAGCTTGGACAGCATGAACACTGAAGCTTTCTTT. Its translation is CASSLDSMNTEAFF.

This chain uses TRBV19 with TRBJ2-7; D gene uncertain. Germline values: CDR1 LNHDA, CDR2 SQIVND (reference sequence). V lost 5 bases to trimming and J lost 3 bases, with 11 bases between them. The CDR3 spans 13 residues. The CDR3 region is CASSRTLDYEQYF. The CDR3 DNA sequence: TGTGCCAGTAGTCGCACATTAGACTACGAGCAGTACTTC.

This clonotype was recorded once. The chain carries TRBV6-1 and TRBJ2-7, with 15 nucleotides matching TRBD2. The CDR3 extends over 17 amino acids. Unmatched junction bases numbered 6, after V lost 6 bases and J lost 0 bases. The germline V gene has CDR1 MNHNS and CDR2 SASEGT. The CDR3 reads CASRTGTSGGNSYEQYF. The CDR3 DNA reads as TGTGCCAGCAGAACCGGGACTAGCGGGGGGAACTCCTACGAGCAGTACTTC.

This clonotype was detected only once. This chain joins TRBV6-1 and TRBJ2-7; D may be TRBD1 (5 bases). The CDR3 is 13 amino acids. With 3 bases removed from V and 9 bases from J, the gap between germline ends came to 15 bases. Germline CDR1 MNHNS, CDR2 SASEGT. CDR3 nucleotides: TGTGCCAGCAGTGAGGAGACAGATCGGCGGCAGTACTTC. Residues: CASSEETDRRQYF.

The genes are TRBV7-3 and TRBJ1-1, with D hard to call. V was trimmed by 1 base and J by 0 bases, leaving 9 bases between them. This CDR3 spans 15 amino acids. Germline assignment: CDR1 SGHTA and CDR2 FQGTGA. The CDR3 is CASSLMGSMNTEAFF. CDR3 DNA sequence: TGTGCCAGCAGCTTAATGGGCAGCATGAACACTGAAGCTTTCTTT.

The chain has TRBV20-1 and TRBJ2-1; 7 positions agree with TRBD1. J lost 7 bases, V lost 2 bases, and 8 bases had no gene match. The CDR3 is made up of 14 amino acids. Germline V CDR1 and CDR2: DFQATT, SNEGSKA (reference sequence). CDR3 region: CSARRTGVDNEQFF. In DNA, the CDR3 is TGCAGTGCTAGACGAACAGGGGTCGATAATGAGCAGTTCTTC.

The chain carries TRBV3-1 and TRBJ2-7; 11 positions match TRBD2. Germline assignment: CDR1 LGHDT and CDR2 YNNKEL (reference sequence). The CDR3 consists of 15 residues. With 1 base clipped from V and 6 bases from J, the junction kept 5 bases outside the gene matches. CDR3 loop: CASSQGPGTSGEQYF. The DNA for the CDR3 is TGTGCCAGCAGCCAAGGGCCTGGGACTAGCGGCGAGCAGTACTTC.